The clone carrying this T cell receptor (beta chain) was seen a handful of times. Its antigen is as yet unknown. 5'RACE template switching added a universal primer site and UMIs to TCR cDNA. TCRdb recomputed calls from the 5' RACE reads with MiXCR, one row per CDR3 protein. The sample holds 500,000 to 650,000 distinct CDR3 sequences, about a sixth seen once. These data are taken from a study of T cells after yellow fever vaccination. Study in general: It was SMART-Seq v4 Ultra Low Input that prepared the fractions with low cell numbers.

Germline V CDR1 and CDR2: MNHNS, SASEGT. V was clipped by 3 bases and J by 12 bases, with 14 bases between them. The CDR3 runs to 12 residues. Overall study results and limits: It was a weaker secondary response, yet one that peaked faster, at day 5 versus 15. Researchers cautioned that FACS-sorted repertoires could harbor abundant clonotypes contaminating from the bulk population.

The TCR was taken from a man aged 18-30 years who received the YFV17D yellow fever vaccine. The chain joins TRBV6-1 to TRBJ1-1; tentative D call: TRBD1 (6 bases). The source was PBMCs, collected roughly 5 days after the first yellow fever vaccination. CDR3 amino acids: CASSDWTAVPFF. The CDR3 coding sequence is TGTGCCAGCAGTGACTGGACAGCCGTCCCTTTCTTT.